One T cell receptor beta chain is described in this entry. CDR3 size: 13 residues. V was clipped by 0 bases and J by 2 bases, with 4 bases between them. Germline assignment: CDR1 MNHEY and CDR2 SVGAGI. This sample was taken from a study of blood T cell repertoires in COVID-19. Original processing methods: Quantification of nucleated cells was approximated via reference gene primer amplification. Method: immunoSEQ multiplex PCR; TCRdb's copy keeps in-frame clones and lacks some. V and J calls plus clone size are reproduced from that table; the DNA served to infer D and trimming. The data hold 150,000 or so clones, with around 85% observed a single time.

The rearrangement links TRBV6-5 to TRBJ1-2; no clear D gene. The receptor was isolated from a man in his fifties or sixties with active or convalescent COVID-19. The sample was peripheral blood. This CDR3 reads CASSYSENYGYTF. In nucleotides, the CDR3 is TGTGCCAGCAGTTACTCAGAGAACTATGGCTACACCTTC.